This T cell receptor beta chain was obtained from a study of cytomegalovirus exposure and HLA in healthy donors. Overall study context: Ancestry clustering placed around four fifths of approximately 420 genotyped donors in the Caucasian-associated cluster. Study-wide results and limits: About 87% or about 30% of the time was how often most TCR beta V segments were productive, according to an earlier analysis.

The study sampled nominally healthy donors, though unrecorded immune exposures were likely. This clone was observed once. No antigen is known for it. The CDR3 runs to 11 residues. The V gene lost 5 bases and the J gene lost 10 bases, with 11 bases spanning the gap. Germline V lookup: CDR1 GTSNPN, CDR2 SVGIG (reference sequence). The PCR ran on 60 Vbeta and 13 Jbeta primers. Assay used: immunoSEQ multiplex PCR; TCRdb lists only in-frame clones, some missing. This sample has about 160,000 clones; roughly 80% occur once, and the top ten carry about 2.4%. This receptor was taken from a male donor in good health and CMV-seronegative. This sequence joins TRBV30 and TRBJ1-4; no firm D call. The sequenced sample consisted of PBMCs. The DNA of the CDR3 is TGTGCCTGGGAGGTCGGCAGAAAACTGTTTTTT. Translating it yields CAWEVGRKLFF.